The subject of this entry is one T cell receptor (beta chain). Its specificity is unknown. This sample was included in a study of shared clonotypes between healthy human individuals. The ends lost 4 bases at V and 3 bases at J; junction bases unmatched: 7. CDR3 length: 15 residues. Germline V gene sequence: CDR1 MNHEY, CDR2 SMNVEV (reference sequence). Subsets obtained from CD4+ cells comprised CD45RA+ naive and CD45RA-negative memory cells. Sequencing used immunoSEQ multiplex PCR; TCRdb keeps in-frame clones, though not all of them. Among 2,500,000 or so clones listed, roughly nine tenths were seen once. Study observations and caveats: Sorted-subset sequencing, rarefaction showed, was incomplete despite large depth.

The chain carries TRBV27 and TRBJ1-2, with 8 bases that match TRBD1. The clonotype was recovered from a man aged 18 to 30 in good health. The sequenced material came from naive CD4+ T cells sorted from blood. Documented subset: CD45RA+ positively selected. CDR3 residues: CASSSPTGGYYGYTF. DNA for the CDR3: TGTGCCAGCAGTTCCCCAACAGGGGGTTACTATGGCTACACCTTC.